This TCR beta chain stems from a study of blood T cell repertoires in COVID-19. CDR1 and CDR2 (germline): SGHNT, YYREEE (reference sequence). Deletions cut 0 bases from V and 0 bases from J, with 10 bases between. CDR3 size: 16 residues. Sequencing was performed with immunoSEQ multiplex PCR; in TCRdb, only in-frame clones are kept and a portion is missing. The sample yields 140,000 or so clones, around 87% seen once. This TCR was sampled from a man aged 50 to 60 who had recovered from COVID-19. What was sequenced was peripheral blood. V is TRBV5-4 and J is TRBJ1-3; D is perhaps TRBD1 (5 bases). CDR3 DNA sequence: TGTGCCAGCAGCTTGGGACAGCCAAGCTCTGGAAACACCATATATTTT. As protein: CASSLGQPSSGNTIYF.